Relative to its sample, the clone carrying this T cell receptor beta chain is medium-sized. Profiling relied on immunoSEQ multiplex PCR, and the TCRdb table lists in-frame clones only, not all of them. The repertoire holds approximately 44,000 clones, with about nine tenths as singletons. The sample is drawn from a study of OX40 agonist ivuxolimab in advanced cancers. The clonotype originates from an adult with an advanced solid tumor such as melanoma, head and neck, liver or kidney cancer. The sample here was CD4+ or CD8+ T cells sorted from blood, taken in a trial of the OX40 agonist ivuxolimab.

As DNA, the CDR3 is TGTGCCAGTAGTATAGACCATACCGGACAGTTTGAGCAGTACTTC. This gives the protein CASSIDHTGQFEQYF. The chain employs TRBV19 and TRBJ2-7; possibly TRBD1 for D (6 bases). Germline lookup yields CDR1 LNHDA and CDR2 SQIVND (reference sequence). This CDR3 has 15 amino acids. V lost 0 bases and J 7 bases, leaving 16 bases between the germline ends.